This T cell receptor (beta chain) was sequenced for a study of Ad26.COV2.S vaccination and SARS-CoV-2 variants. Treatment indicated: some 20 received Ad26.COV2.S at low or high dose, single or two shots; 5 received placebo; per-sample allocation not given. Specimens were obtained on day 63 following the first vaccine or placebo injection. An Ad26 vector was used to express Wuhan-strain SARS-CoV-2 spike as the vaccine. Here immunoSEQ multiplex PCR was the method, and the copy in TCRdb shows in-frame clones only, minus some. The sample includes about 370,000 clones, about nine tenths seen only once; the top ten take about 1.9%. Between the trimmed V and J ends, which lost 9 bases and 2 bases, there was a span of 14 bases. Per the germline V gene, CDR1 is MNHEY and CDR2 is SMNVEV (reference sequence). This CDR3 has 14 amino acids.

The gene calls are TRBV27 and TRBJ2-1, with D tentatively TRBD1 (5 bases). The sequence derives from a person aged 18-65 years who received the Ad26.COV2.S COVID-19 vaccine or a placebo. Sequencing used peripheral blood, obtained in a trial of Ad26.COV2.S vaccine versus placebo. In DNA, the CDR3 is TGTGCCAGTCGGCAGGGTATCGCCTACAATGAGCAGTTCTTC. Translated: CASRQGIAYNEQFF.